This paragraph covers one TCR beta chain sequence. This sample is part of a study of blood T cell repertoires in COVID-19. Overall study context: Specimens from acute and convalescent COVID-19 originated in the United States, Italy and Spain.

V dropped 4 bases and J dropped 6 bases, with 10 bases sitting between them. Germline V gene sequence: CDR1 SGHRS, CDR2 YFSETQ. The CDR3 sequence is 12 residues long. The method was immunoSEQ multiplex PCR; TCRdb's version includes in-frame clones alone and lacks a portion of them. The profile covers roughly 100,000 clones, with 80% to 95% appearing a single time and 1.5% to 2.5% taken by the ten largest. Seattle-derived patients entered the study during active infection and were followed longitudinally. The gene calls are TRBV5-1 and TRBJ1-1, with D possibly being TRBD1 (6 bases). The receptor comes from a woman in her forties or fifties with COVID-19, enrolled during active disease. Material for sequencing was peripheral blood. The CDR3 sequence is CASSKGHSEAFF. Here the CDR3 DNA reads TGCGCCAGCAGCAAGGGACATTCTGAAGCTTTCTTT.